These 10 T cell receptor beta chains share one sample of origin, sequenced in a study of shared clonotypes between healthy human individuals. TCRdb's copy holds only in-frame clones and misses some; the assay was immunoSEQ multiplex PCR. Among approximately 2,300,000 clones listed, 92% were seen once. Sequencing input: naive CD4+ T cells from PBMCs. Regarding subset: CD45RA+ positively selected. All receptors come from a young man in good health. Some clones in this sample may be carry-over from other donors' samples.

The V and J genes are TRBV5-1 and TRBJ1-1; the D is unclear. V was clipped by 3 bases and J by 2 bases, with 17 bases between them. This CDR3 region has 16 residues. The germline V gene encodes CDR1 SGHRS and CDR2 YFSETQ. The CDR3 is CASSYEPPGVNTEAFF. As DNA, the CDR3 is TGCGCCAGCAGCTACGAACCTCCCGGGGTAAACACTGAAGCTTTCTTT.

The chain joins TRBV13 to TRBJ2-7; D gene unclear. V lost 6 bases and J lost 2, with 14 bases in between. The CDR3 extends over 14 amino acids. Germline CDR1 reads PRHDT; CDR2 reads FYEKMQ (reference sequence). CDR3 DNA: TGTGCCAGCAGTCAATTAAGGGTAACCTACGAGCAGTACTTC. This translates into CASSQLRVTYEQYF.

The genes are TRBV5-6 and TRBJ2-3; D is unresolved. The length of the CDR3 is 15 residues. The V and J ends lost 4 bases and 3 bases respectively, with 15 bases between them. Germline values: CDR1 SGHDT, CDR2 YYEEEE. In nucleotides, the CDR3 is TGTGCCAGCAGCCCTGGGAAGGGTAGGACAGATACGCAGTATTTT. It is translated as CASSPGKGRTDTQYF.

The gene calls are TRBV6-1 and TRBJ1-1; 7 positions match TRBD1. Losses at the gene ends were 6 bases for V and 1 base for J; bases not matched to a gene: 5. Germline V gene sequence: CDR1 MNHNS, CDR2 SASEGT. The CDR3 runs to 14 residues. The CDR3 DNA sequence: TGTGCCAGCAGCCAGACAGGGTCGAACACTGAAGCTTTCTTT. Its protein product is CASSQTGSNTEAFF.

This clone came up a few times. The chain couples TRBV19 to TRBJ2-3; D remains unclear. The CDR3 totals 15 residues. Germline CDR1 LNHDA, CDR2 SQIVND (reference sequence). With 4 bases removed from V and 3 bases from J, the gap between germline ends came to 14 bases. The CDR3 DNA reads as TGTGCCAGTAGTAGGTTAGGGATCGGGACAGATACGCAGTATTTT. This encodes CASSRLGIGTDTQYF.

The J gene is TRBJ1-1, the V gene TRBV7-9, with TRBD1 as a possible D gene (6 bases). CDR3 length: 13 residues. Looked up from germline, CDR1 is SEHNR and CDR2 is FQNEAQ (reference sequence). V was cut by 0 bases and J by 10 bases, with 12 bases left in between. The CDR3 nucleotides are TGTGCCAGCAGCTTAGCCAACCCCAGGGGAGCTTTCTTT. Translation gives CASSLANPRGAFF.

V usage is TRBV30 and J usage is TRBJ1-1; TRBD1 agrees at 8 bases. J was trimmed by 4 bases and V by 7 bases; bases with no gene match: 8. The CDR3 totals 13 residues. Germline V gene lookup returns CDR1 GTSNPN and CDR2 SVGIG (reference sequence). CDR3 DNA sequence: TGTGCCTTTACCCGACAGGGGCGCACTGAAGCTTTCTTT. Protein: CAFTRQGRTEAFF. Using reference TRBV30 and TRBJ1-1 for the parts outside the CDR3, the full variable domain is SQTIHQWPATLVQPVGSPLSLECTVEGTSNPNLYWYRQAAGRGLQLLFYSVGIGQISSEVPQNLSASRPQDRQFILSSKKLLLSDSGFYLCAFTRQGRTEAFFGQGTRLTVV.

Regarding this clone: At the DNA level, this CDR3 is encoded by other sequences in the same sample as well. V gene TRBV7-3 combines with J gene TRBJ2-5, with 9 nucleotides matching TRBD1. Germline V gives CDR1 SGHTA, CDR2 FQGTGA. J lost 1 base, V lost 4 bases, and 1 base had no gene match. The CDR3 has 14 residues. CDR3 nucleotide sequence: TGTGCCAGCAGCTCGACAGGGGGCCAAGAGACCCAGTACTTC. Protein: CASSSTGGQETQYF.

V is TRBV6-4 and J is TRBJ1-1, with 10 bases that match TRBD1. Losses at the gene ends were 3 bases for V and 5 bases for J; bases not matched to a gene: 12. CDR1 and CDR2 (germline): MRHNA, SNTAGT. The CDR3 consists of 17 residues. The CDR3 DNA follows: TGTGCCAGCAGTGAAACGAACATTGGACAGGGGGGAACTGAAGCTTTCTTT. Its translation: CASSETNIGQGGTEAFF.

The chain has TRBV7-9 and TRBJ2-5; 11 bases are a match to TRBD2. V shed 7 bases and J 7 bases; nucleotides not matched to a gene: 11. The CDR3 covers 15 residues. The V gene's germline CDR1 is SEHNR and CDR2 FQNEAQ (reference sequence). This CDR3 is CASNPTSGAIGTQYF. The DNA of the CDR3 is TGTGCCAGCAACCCGACTAGCGGGGCGATTGGGACCCAGTACTTC.